This T cell receptor (beta chain) was retrieved from a study of blood T cell repertoires in COVID-19. The V end lost 5 bases, the J end lost 0 bases, and 11 bases lay between the germline ends. Per the germline V gene, CDR1 is SGHTA and CDR2 is FQGNSA. This CDR3 is built from 15 residues. Clones were read by immunoSEQ multiplex PCR, and TCRdb kept only the in-frame ones, dropping some. Of around 370,000 clones in the sample, about 90% were seen once. This clonotype was sampled from a woman in her forties or fifties with COVID-19, enrolled during active disease. Sequencing was carried out using peripheral blood. The chain carries TRBV7-2 and TRBJ2-1, with D hard to call. DNA for the CDR3: TGTGCCAGCAGCCGCAGCGCAAGCTCCTACAATGAGCAGTTCTTC. This codes for CASSRSASSYNEQFF.